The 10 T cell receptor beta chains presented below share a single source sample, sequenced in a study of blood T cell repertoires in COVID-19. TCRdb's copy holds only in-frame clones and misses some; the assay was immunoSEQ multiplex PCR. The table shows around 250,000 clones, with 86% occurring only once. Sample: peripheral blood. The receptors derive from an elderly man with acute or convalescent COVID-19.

CDR3 nucleotide sequence: TGCAGCGTCGCCGCCGGGAACACTGAAGCTTTCTTT. This translates into CSVAAGNTEAFF. This chain connects TRBV29-1 to TRBJ1-1; D uncertain. The germline V and J ends were trimmed by 6 bases and 1 base, with 9 bases remaining between them. In germline, CDR1 is SQVTM, CDR2 ANQGSEA. This CDR3 has 12 residues.

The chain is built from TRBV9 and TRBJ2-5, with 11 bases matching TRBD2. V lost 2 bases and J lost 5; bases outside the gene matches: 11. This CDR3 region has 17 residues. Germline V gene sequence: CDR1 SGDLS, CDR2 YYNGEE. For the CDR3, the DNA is TGTGCCAGCAGCGTCACTAGCGGGGGCCCTGGGGGGGAGACCCAGTACTTC. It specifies CASSVTSGGPGGETQYF.

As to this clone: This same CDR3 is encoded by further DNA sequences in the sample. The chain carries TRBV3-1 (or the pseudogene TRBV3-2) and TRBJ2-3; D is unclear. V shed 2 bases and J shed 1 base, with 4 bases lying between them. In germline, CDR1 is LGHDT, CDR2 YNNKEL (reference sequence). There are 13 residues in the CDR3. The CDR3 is CASSQRGTDTQYF. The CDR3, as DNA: TGTGCCAGCAGCCAACGGGGCACAGATACGCAGTATTTT.

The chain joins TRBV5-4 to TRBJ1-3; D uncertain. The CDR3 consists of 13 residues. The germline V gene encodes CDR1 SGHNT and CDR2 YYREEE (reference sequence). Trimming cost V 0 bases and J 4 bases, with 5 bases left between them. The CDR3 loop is CASSLAIGNTIYF. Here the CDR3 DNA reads TGTGCCAGCAGCTTGGCCATCGGAAACACCATATATTTT.

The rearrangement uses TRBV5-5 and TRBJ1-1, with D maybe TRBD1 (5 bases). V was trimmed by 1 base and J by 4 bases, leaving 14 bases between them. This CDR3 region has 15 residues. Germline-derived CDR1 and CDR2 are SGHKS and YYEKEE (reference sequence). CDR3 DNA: TGTGCCAGCAGCTTGAGCCAGGGCGGTTTCACTGAAGCTTTCTTT. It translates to CASSLSQGGFTEAFF. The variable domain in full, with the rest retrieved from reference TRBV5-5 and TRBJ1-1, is DAGVTQSPTHLIKTRGQQVTLRCSPISGHKSVSWYQQVLGQGPQFIFQYYEKEERGRGNFPDRFSARQFPNYSSELNVNALLLGDSALYLCASSLSQGGFTEAFFGQGTRLTVV.

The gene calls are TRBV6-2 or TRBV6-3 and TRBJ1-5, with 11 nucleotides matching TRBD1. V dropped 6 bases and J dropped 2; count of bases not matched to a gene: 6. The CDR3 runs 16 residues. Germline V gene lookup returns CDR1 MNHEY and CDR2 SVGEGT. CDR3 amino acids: CASSTDRGLGNQPQHF. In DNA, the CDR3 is TGTGCCAGCAGCACGGACAGGGGGCTCGGCAATCAGCCCCAGCATTTT.

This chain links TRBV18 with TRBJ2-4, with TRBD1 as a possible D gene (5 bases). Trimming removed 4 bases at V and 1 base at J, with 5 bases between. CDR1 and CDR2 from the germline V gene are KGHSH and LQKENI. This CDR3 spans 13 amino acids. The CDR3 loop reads CASSQGAKNIQYF. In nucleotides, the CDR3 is TGTGCCAGCTCACAGGGGGCCAAAAACATTCAGTACTTC.

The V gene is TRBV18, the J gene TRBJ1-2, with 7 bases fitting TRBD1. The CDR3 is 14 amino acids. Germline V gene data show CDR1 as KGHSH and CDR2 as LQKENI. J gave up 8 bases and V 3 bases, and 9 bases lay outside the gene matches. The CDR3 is CASSPTGDIAGYTF. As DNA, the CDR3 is TGTGCCAGCTCACCTACAGGGGATATCGCCGGCTACACCTTC.

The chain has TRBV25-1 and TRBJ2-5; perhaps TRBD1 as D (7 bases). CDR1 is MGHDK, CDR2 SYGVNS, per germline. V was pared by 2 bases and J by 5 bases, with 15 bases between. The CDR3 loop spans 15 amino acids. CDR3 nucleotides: TGTGCCAGCAGTGAACGACAGGGCGGGAAGGAGACCCAGTACTTC. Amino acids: CASSERQGGKETQYF.

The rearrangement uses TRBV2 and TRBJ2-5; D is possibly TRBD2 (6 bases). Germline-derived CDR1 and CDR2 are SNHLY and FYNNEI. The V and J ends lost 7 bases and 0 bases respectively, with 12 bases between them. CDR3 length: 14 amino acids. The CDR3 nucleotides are TGTGCCAGCACCTCCCTAGCGAACCAAGAGACCCAGTACTTC. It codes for CASTSLANQETQYF.